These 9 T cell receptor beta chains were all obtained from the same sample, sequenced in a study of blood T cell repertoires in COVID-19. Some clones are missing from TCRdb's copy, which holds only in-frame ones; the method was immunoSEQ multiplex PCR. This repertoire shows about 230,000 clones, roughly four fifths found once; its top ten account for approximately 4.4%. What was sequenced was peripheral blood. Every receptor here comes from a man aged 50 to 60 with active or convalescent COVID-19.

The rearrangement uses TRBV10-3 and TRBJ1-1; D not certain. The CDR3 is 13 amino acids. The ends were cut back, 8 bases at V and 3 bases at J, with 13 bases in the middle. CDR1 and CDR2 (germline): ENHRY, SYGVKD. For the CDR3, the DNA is TGTGCCATCTCGGGGATAGGGTACACTGAAGCTTTCTTT. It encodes CAISGIGYTEAFF.

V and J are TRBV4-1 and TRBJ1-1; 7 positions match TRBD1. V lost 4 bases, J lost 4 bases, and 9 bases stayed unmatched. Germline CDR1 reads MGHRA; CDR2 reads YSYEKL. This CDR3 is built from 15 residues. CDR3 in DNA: TGCGCCAGCAGCCGCCAGATTCCAGGGGGCACTGAAGCTTTCTTT. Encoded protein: CASSRQIPGGTEAFF.

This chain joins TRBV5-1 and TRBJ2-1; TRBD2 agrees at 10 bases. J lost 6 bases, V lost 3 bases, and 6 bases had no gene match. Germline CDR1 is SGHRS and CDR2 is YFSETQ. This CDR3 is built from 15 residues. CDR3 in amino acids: CASSWSGGAGNEQFF. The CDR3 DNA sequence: TGCGCCAGCAGCTGGAGCGGGGGGGCCGGCAATGAGCAGTTCTTC.

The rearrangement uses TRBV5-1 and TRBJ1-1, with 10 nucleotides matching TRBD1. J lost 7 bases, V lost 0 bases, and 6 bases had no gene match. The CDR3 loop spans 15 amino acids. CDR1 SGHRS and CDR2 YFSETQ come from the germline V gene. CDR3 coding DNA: TGCGCCAGCAGCTTGGCACGACAGGGGGCAAGTGAAGCTTTCTTT. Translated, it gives CASSLARQGASEAFF.

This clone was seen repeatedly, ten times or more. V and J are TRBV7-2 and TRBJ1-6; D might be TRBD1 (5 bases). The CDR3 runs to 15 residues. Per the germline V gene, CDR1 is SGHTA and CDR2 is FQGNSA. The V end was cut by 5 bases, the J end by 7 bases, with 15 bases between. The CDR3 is CASSLGPGRNSPLHF. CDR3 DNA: TGTGCCAGCAGCCTAGGGCCAGGGCGAAATTCACCCCTCCACTTT.

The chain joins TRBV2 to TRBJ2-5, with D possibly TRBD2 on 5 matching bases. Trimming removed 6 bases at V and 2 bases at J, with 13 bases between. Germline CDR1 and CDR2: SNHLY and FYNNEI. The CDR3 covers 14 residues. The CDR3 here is CASRRGPTQETQYF. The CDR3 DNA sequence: TGTGCCAGCAGACGAGGGCCAACTCAAGAGACCCAGTACTTC.

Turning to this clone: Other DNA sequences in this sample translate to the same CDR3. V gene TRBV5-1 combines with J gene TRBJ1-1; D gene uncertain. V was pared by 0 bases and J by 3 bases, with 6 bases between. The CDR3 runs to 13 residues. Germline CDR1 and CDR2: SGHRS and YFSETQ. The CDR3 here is CASSLAGDTEAFF. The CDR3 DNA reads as TGCGCCAGCAGCTTGGCCGGTGACACTGAAGCTTTCTTT. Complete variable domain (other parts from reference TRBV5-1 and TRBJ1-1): KAGVTQTPRYLIKTRGQQVTLSCSPISGHRSVSWYQQTPGQGLQFLFEYFSETQRNKGNFPGRFSGRQFSNSRSEMNVSTLELGDSALYLCASSLAGDTEAFFGQGTRLTVV.

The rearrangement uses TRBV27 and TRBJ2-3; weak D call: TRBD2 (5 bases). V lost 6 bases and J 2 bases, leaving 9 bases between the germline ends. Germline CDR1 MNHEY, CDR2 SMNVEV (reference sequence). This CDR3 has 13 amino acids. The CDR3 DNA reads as TGTGCCAGCAGGGGAGAGTACACAGATACGCAGTATTTT. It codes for CASRGEYTDTQYF.

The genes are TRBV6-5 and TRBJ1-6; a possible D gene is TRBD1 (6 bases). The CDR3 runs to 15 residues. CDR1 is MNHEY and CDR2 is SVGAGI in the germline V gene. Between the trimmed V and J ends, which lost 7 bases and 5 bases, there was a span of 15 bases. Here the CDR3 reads CASTSVPGDNSPLHF. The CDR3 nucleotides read TGTGCCAGCACCTCCGTGCCAGGGGATAATTCACCCCTCCACTTT.